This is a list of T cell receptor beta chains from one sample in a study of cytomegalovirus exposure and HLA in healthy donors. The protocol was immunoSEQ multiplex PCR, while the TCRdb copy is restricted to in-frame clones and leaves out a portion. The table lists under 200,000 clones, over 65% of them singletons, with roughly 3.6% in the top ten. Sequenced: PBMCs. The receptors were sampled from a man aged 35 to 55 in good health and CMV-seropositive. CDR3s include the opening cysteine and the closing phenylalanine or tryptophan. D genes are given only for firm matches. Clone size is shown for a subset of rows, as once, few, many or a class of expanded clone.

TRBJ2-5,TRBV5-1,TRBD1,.,CASSLEAGGGETQYF,TGCGCCAGCAGCTTGGAGGCAGGGGGCGGGGAGACCCAGTACTTC
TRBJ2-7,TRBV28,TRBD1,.,CASSQTGGGVEQYF,TGTGCCAGCAGCCAGACAGGGGGTGGCGTCGAGCAGTACTTC
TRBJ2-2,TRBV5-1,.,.,CASSSPRQQGRAGELFF,TGCGCCAGCAGCTCCCCGAGACAGCAGGGTCGGGCCGGGGAGCTGTTTTTT
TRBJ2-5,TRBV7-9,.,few,CSSSPRVGTLQETQYF,TGTTCCAGCAGCCCCCGAGTGGGGACACTCCAAGAGACCCAGTACTTC
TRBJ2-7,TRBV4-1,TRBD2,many,CASSPRGGAYEQYF,TGCGCCAGCAGCCCTCGCGGGGGGGCTTACGAGCAGTACTTC
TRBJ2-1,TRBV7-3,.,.,CASSRGQGNNEQFF,TGTGCCAGCAGCCGTGGGCAGGGGAACAATGAGCAGTTCTTC
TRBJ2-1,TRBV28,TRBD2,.,CASSIPTSGIYNEQFF,TGTGCCAGCAGTATCCCGACTAGCGGGATCTACAATGAGCAGTTCTTC
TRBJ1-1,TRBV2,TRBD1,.,CASSAGGSEAFF,TGTGCCAGCAGCGCAGGGGGTTCTGAAGCTTTCTTT
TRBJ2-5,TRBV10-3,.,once,CAISGTGLETQYF,TGTGCCATCAGTGGCACAGGGTTGGAGACCCAGTACTTC
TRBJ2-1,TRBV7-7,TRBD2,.,CASSSGLAGGFSPYNEQFF,TGTGCCAGCAGCTCGGGACTAGCGGGAGGATTCAGCCCCTACAATGAGCAGTTCTTC
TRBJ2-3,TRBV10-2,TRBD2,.,CASSSSGSGDTQYF,TGCGCCAGCAGTTCGAGCGGGAGCGGCGATACGCAGTATTTT
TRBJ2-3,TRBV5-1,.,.,CASSYGLEGRDTQYF,TGCGCCAGCAGCTACGGTCTAGAGGGCCGAGATACGCAGTATTTT
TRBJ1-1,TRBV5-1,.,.,CASRRSQGNTEAFF,TGCGCCAGCAGAAGGAGTCAGGGAAACACTGAAGCTTTCTTT
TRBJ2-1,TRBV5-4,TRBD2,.,CASSWGLAGGPDNEQFF,TGTGCCAGCAGCTGGGGACTAGCGGGGGGACCCGACAATGAGCAGTTCTTC
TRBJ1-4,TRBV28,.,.,CASSDRRGNEKLFF,TGTGCCAGCAGTGATCGGCGGGGTAATGAAAAACTGTTTTTT
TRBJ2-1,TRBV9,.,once,CASSVGTGATSYNEQFF,TGTGCCAGCAGCGTAGGAACGGGTGCCACCTCCTACAATGAGCAGTTCTTC
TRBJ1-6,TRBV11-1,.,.,CASSSTGFTSSPLHF,TGTGCCAGCAGCTCGACAGGATTTACCAGTTCACCCCTCCACTTT
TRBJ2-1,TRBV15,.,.,CATSRPAGYNEQFF,TGTGCCACCAGCAGACCCGCGGGCTATAATGAGCAGTTCTTC
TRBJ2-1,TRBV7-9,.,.,CASSWGLRNEQFF,TGTGCCAGCAGCTGGGGACTTCGAAATGAGCAGTTCTTC
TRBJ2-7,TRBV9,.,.,CASSVGGQGPYEQYF,TGTGCCAGCAGCGTAGGGGGGCAGGGTCCCTACGAGCAGTACTTC
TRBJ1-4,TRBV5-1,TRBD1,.,CASSPDRVREKLFF,TGCGCCAGCAGCCCCGACAGGGTTCGGGAAAAACTGTTTTTT
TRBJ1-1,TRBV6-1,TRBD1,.,CATLDRGLPRFGAFF,TGTGCCACCTTGGACAGGGGGCTGCCCCGTTTCGGAGCTTTCTTT
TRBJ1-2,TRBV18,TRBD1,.,CASSPDRGQVYGYTF,TGTGCCAGCTCACCAGACAGGGGGCAGGTCTATGGCTACACCTTC
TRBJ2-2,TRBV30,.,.,CAWRLVIGELFF,TGTGCCTGGAGGCTAGTAATCGGGGAGCTGTTTTTT
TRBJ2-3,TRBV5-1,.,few,CASSLERPRVDTQYF,TGCGCCAGCAGCTTGGAAAGGCCGCGGGTTGATACGCAGTATTTT
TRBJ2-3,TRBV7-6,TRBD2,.,CASSFTREGGGTDTQYF,TGTGCCAGCAGCTTCACCCGGGAGGGAGGGGGCACAGATACGCAGTATTTT
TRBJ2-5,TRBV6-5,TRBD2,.,CASSYGLAGGETQYF,TGTGCCAGCAGTTACGGGCTAGCGGGAGGAGAGACCCAGTACTTC
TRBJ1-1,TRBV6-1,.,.,CASSEIRGGGTEAFF,TGTGCCAGCAGTGAAATACGGGGGGGTGGGACTGAAGCTTTCTTT
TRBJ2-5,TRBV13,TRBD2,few,CASSLVAGGGSQYF,TGTGCCAGCAGCCTCGTTGCGGGAGGGGGGTCCCAGTACTTC
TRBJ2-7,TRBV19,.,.,CASSIVSRVSYEQYF,TGTGCCAGTAGTATAGTCTCGAGGGTCTCCTACGAGCAGTACTTC
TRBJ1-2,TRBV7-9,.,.,CSSSVPIGGYTF,TGTTCCAGCAGCGTCCCGATCGGTGGCTACACCTTC
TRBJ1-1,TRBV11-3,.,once,CASSLERESTEAFF,TGTGCCAGCAGCTTAGAGCGGGAGAGCACTGAAGCTTTCTTT
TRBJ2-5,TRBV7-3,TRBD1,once,CASSLTGGGETQYF,TGTGCCAGCAGCCTTACAGGGGGCGGAGAGACCCAGTACTTC
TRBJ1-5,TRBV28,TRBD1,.,CASSRQGLNQPQHF,TGTGCCAGCAGCCGACAGGGACTCAATCAGCCCCAGCATTTT
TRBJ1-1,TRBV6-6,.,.,CASLGTMSPEAFF,TGTGCCAGCCTCGGGACAATGAGCCCTGAAGCTTTCTTT